The sequence of this TCR beta chain was determined in a study of blood T cells in healthy people across ages (dated by TCRdb to about 2015). A note on the overall study: In model experiments, roughly one uniquely barcoded TCR beta cDNA molecule per two T cells was captured by template switching. The study measured age-related changes in TCR beta repertoire diversity using deep sequencing normalized with unique cDNA molecular identifiers. Four age groups were formed from the donors: young (average approximately 17 years), middle-aged (more than 35), aged (62) and long-lived (more than 75). Donors of different ages were randomly distributed across sequencing lanes to avoid experimental bias. Two additional independent replicas of 1 million unique cDNA reads from the same blood draw were analyzed for two donors (one aged 18 to 30 and one aged 80 or older). What the research found in general, with its limitations: There was a strong correlation between observed TCR beta diversity and the percentage of naive T cells measured by flow cytometry. Compared with the aged group, the long-lived group had more naive CD4+ T cells, fewer expanded clones and increased TCR diversity, a pattern suggesting age selection. Observed TCR beta diversity per million T cells fell roughly linearly with age, and a significant reduction was already apparent by age approximately 41. Donor CMV infection status was unknown, potentially confounding age-related changes in expanded clonotypes. Bulk unsorted PBMC profiling prevented conclusive comparison of naive and antigen-experienced compartments. Estimates of total diversity based on one million sequenced T cells were regarded as lower bounds and as underestimates.

This clonotype was observed a handful of times. Its antigen has not been determined. No base qualities exist here, and no much larger clone lies one base off it. The donors were a few dozen Caucasian individuals from Russia, aged roughly 6 to 100 years, who were systemically healthy. Each donor gave ten milliliters of peripheral blood, collected into EDTA-treated Vacutainer tubes. Ficoll-Paque density-gradient centrifugation was used to isolate PBMCs, with at least 6.5 million per sample. Total RNA, at least 6 micrograms per sample, was extracted from PBMCs with Trizol reagent. The percentages of naive CD45RAhigh/CD27high T cells were determined by flow cytometry on a PBMC aliquot from every donor. The library was made by 5' RACE. TCRdb names Illumina HiSeq 2500 as the instrument used. The second PCR ran for about 7 to 11 cycles and used a J-beta primer mix along with a sample-barcoded 5' primer. Each TCR beta cDNA molecule received a unique molecular identifier from a template-switch 5' adaptor carrying 12 random nucleotides. At least 2.5 million CDR3-containing paired-end reads were obtained from each sample. The Mint cDNA synthesis kit, primed by a TRBC-specific oligonucleotide, was used to synthesize first-strand cDNA from all RNA. After uracil-DNA glycosylase treatment, a first 18-cycle PCR used universal primers M1SS and BC2_uni_R on all cDNA. The source study handled its data this way. For normalization, 1 million high-quality reads were randomly selected from each sample, with every read carrying a distinct molecular identifier. Reads sharing molecular identifiers were discarded rather than binned into consensus sequences. MiTCR, set to a Q25 quality threshold and the strictest error-elimination algorithm, was used for CDR3 identification, clonotype clustering and error correction. A nonparametric unseen species model with Euler transformation was used to estimate lower-bound total TCR beta diversity. TCRdb handled the public reads itself, with Q25 trimming in fastp and clone calling in MiXCR, and kept productive beta chains. One record per CDR3 amino acid sequence lists the most common genes and DNA. The V and J calls reflect TCRdb's pipeline rather than the authors' work. A total of about 1.5 million distinct CDR3 sequences appear in this sample, less than 45% of them only once. Over 3.5% of the sample comes from the top ten.

From cysteine to phenylalanine, the CDR3 is 14 amino acids long. Only the CDR3 DNA is retained, 42 bases long and in frame from the first base. CDR1 and CDR2 are read off the germline V gene (reference sequence) as DFQATT and SNEGSKA. The source material was blood. This TCR was recovered from a woman between 18 and 29 years old in good health. Recombination connected TRBV20-1 to TRBJ2-4, and perhaps TRBD1 as D gene, on 6 matching bases. TRBJ2-7 matches the DNA end more closely, so the J call is doubtful. The CDR3 region has the sequence CSAPQDRPPYEQYF. The nucleotides are TGCAGTGCTCCGCAAGACAGGCCCCCCTACGAGCAGTACTTC.